This entry lists 18 T cell receptor beta chains sequenced from one sample in a study of OX40 agonist ivuxolimab in advanced cancers. Libraries were made using the immunoSEQ multiplex PCR assay. Drawn from immuneACCESS, this table holds only the in-frame rearrangements with V and J called that TCRdb kept. Clones are partly lost; checked studies trace under half to an unresolved V gene and leave the rest unexplained. The sample has 50,000 to 70,000 clones on record, 87% of them singletons. The ten biggest clones cover under 0.8% of the sample. The sample consisted of CD4+ or CD8+ T cells sorted from blood, taken in a trial of the OX40 agonist ivuxolimab. These receptors were obtained from an adult with an advanced solid tumor such as melanoma, head and neck, liver or kidney cancer.

This clone appeared a single time. The CDR3 sequence is CASQGVSPNQPQHF. CDR3 coding DNA: TGTGCCAGCCAGGGGGTCAGTCCCAATCAGCCCCAGCATTTT. The chain links TRBV2 to TRBJ1-5, with TRBD1 matching over 7 bases. The CDR3 contains 14 residues. V lost 8 bases and J lost 3; bases outside the gene matches: 7. The germline V gene encodes CDR1 SNHLY and CDR2 FYNNEI.

This chain links TRBV18 with TRBJ1-1; D is uncertain. Trimming removed 2 bases at V and 0 bases at J, with 10 bases between. The CDR3 consists of 15 residues. Germline-derived CDR1 and CDR2 are KGHSH and LQKENI. CDR3: CASSPREDLNTEAFF. The DNA of the CDR3 is TGTGCCAGCTCACCAAGAGAGGACCTGAACACTGAAGCTTTCTTT.

The rearrangement joins TRBV27 to TRBJ2-5, with TRBD1 as a possible D gene (6 bases). Germline V lookup: CDR1 MNHEY, CDR2 SMNVEV (reference sequence). The germline V and J ends were trimmed by 5 bases and 2 bases, with 9 bases remaining between them. This CDR3 is 13 amino acids long. The CDR3 bases are TGTGCCAGCAGTCTGGGACAACAAGAGACCCAGTACTTC. It encodes CASSLGQQETQYF.

The chain is built from TRBV6-5 and TRBJ2-5, with 13 bases matching TRBD2. With 5 bases clipped from V and 4 bases from J, the junction kept 4 bases outside the gene matches. Germline V CDR1 and CDR2: MNHEY, SVGAGI. The CDR3 covers 15 residues. CDR3 amino acids: CASSRTSGSLETQYF. In nucleotides, the CDR3 is TGTGCCAGCAGTCGGACTAGCGGGAGTTTAGAGACCCAGTACTTC.

This chain's CDR3 is CASSGRDPGGGYTF. The CDR3 nucleotides are TGTGCCAGCAGCGGCCGGGACCCCGGCGGTGGCTACACCTTC. The chain has TRBV5-4 and TRBJ1-2, with D possibly being TRBD1 (5 bases). The V gene's germline CDR1 is SGHNT and CDR2 YYREEE (reference sequence). The ends were cut back, 4 bases at V and 7 bases at J, with 17 bases in the middle. This CDR3 has 14 residues.

This chain connects TRBV18 to TRBJ2-7; D remains unclear. Between the trimmed V and J ends, which lost 1 base and 5 bases, there was a span of 15 bases. The CDR3 runs to 15 residues. CDR1 is KGHSH and CDR2 is LQKENI in the germline V gene. CDR3 in amino acids: CASSPLSRLGDEQYF. Written as DNA, the CDR3 is TGTGCCAGCTCACCACTTTCCCGCCTTGGAGACGAGCAGTACTTC.

This sequence joins TRBV25-1 and TRBJ1-2, with D hard to call. The CDR3 is 12 amino acids. V lost 2 bases and J lost 8, with 9 bases in between. Germline loops: CDR1 MGHDK, CDR2 SYGVNS. The CDR3 nucleotides are TGTGCCAGCAGTGAACTCAGCCAGGGCTACACCTTC. Amino acids: CASSELSQGYTF.

This sequence joins TRBV5-1 and TRBJ2-7, with 8 nucleotides matching TRBD1. This CDR3 spans 15 amino acids. Germline V gene data show CDR1 as SGHRS and CDR2 as YFSETQ. The trim removed 4 bases at V and 6 bases at J, leaving 12 bases unmatched. In DNA, the CDR3 is TGCGCCAGCAGCCTCGCGTGGACAGGGATATCCGAGCAGTACTTC. Its translation is CASSLAWTGISEQYF.

The chain has TRBV7-3 and TRBJ2-1, with 12 bases aligning to TRBD2. Per germline, CDR1 SGHTA and CDR2 FQGTGA. The CDR3 is 16 amino acids. With V trimmed by 5 bases and J by 7 bases, 9 bases remained unmatched. CDR3 coding DNA: TGTGCCAGCAGCGCCAGACTAGCGGGAGTTGGAAATGAGCAGTTCTTC. Amino acid sequence: CASSARLAGVGNEQFF.

The CDR3 here is CASKGSQETQYF. For the CDR3, the DNA is TGTGCCAGCAAGGGAAGCCAAGAGACCCAGTACTTC. The chain uses TRBV6-1 and TRBJ2-5; no clear D gene. V gave up 7 bases and J gave up 1 base, with 7 bases separating them. The V gene's germline CDR1 is MNHNS and CDR2 SASEGT. The CDR3 runs 12 residues.

The rearrangement links TRBV5-1 to TRBJ1-3, with D maybe TRBD1 (6 bases). The V end lost 4 bases, the J end lost 2 bases, and 13 bases lay between the germline ends. Looked up from germline, CDR1 is SGHRS and CDR2 is YFSETQ. This CDR3 region has 15 residues. In nucleotides, the CDR3 is TGCGCCAGCAGCCCGACACAGGGTGCTGGAAACACCATATATTTT. This codes for CASSPTQGAGNTIYF.

V gene TRBV9 combines with J gene TRBJ2-1, with D maybe TRBD1 (6 bases). The V gene's germline CDR1 is SGDLS and CDR2 YYNGEE. The germline V and J ends were trimmed by 4 bases and 9 bases, with 8 bases remaining between them. The CDR3 contains 11 residues. The CDR3 DNA reads as TGTGCCAGCAGCTTCAGGGGTGAGCAGTTCTTC. Its translation is CASSFRGEQFF.

V is TRBV5-1 and J is TRBJ2-7; D remains ambiguous. The CDR3 has 15 amino acids. Trimming pared 4 bases from V and 3 bases from J, leaving 17 bases between. Germline values: CDR1 SGHRS, CDR2 YFSETQ. The CDR3 loop reads CASSRTPADNYEQYF. CDR3 sequence (DNA): TGCGCCAGCAGCCGCACTCCCGCCGATAACTACGAGCAGTACTTC.

J is TRBJ1-1 and V is TRBV2; 7 nucleotides agree with TRBD1. The germline V gene has CDR1 SNHLY and CDR2 FYNNEI. The CDR3 loop spans 12 amino acids. V lost 5 bases to trimming and J lost 10 bases; unmatched junction nucleotides: 7. The CDR3 spells CASSSQGMGAFF. CDR3 bases: TGTGCCAGCAGTTCACAGGGGATGGGAGCTTTCTTT.

The chain links TRBV6-6 to TRBJ1-1; a weak D match, TRBD1 (5 bases). The germline V gene encodes CDR1 MNHNY and CDR2 SVGAGI (reference sequence). The V gene lost 6 bases and the J gene lost 2 bases, with 10 bases spanning the gap. There are 13 residues in the CDR3. CDR3 DNA sequence: TGTGCCAGCAGGACGACAGAAAACACTGAAGCTTTCTTT. Translation: CASRTTENTEAFF.

V usage is TRBV19 and J usage is TRBJ2-6; TRBD1 agrees at 8 bases. Germline values: CDR1 LNHDA, CDR2 SQIVND (reference sequence). The CDR3 has 17 amino acids. V lost 8 bases, J lost 1 base, and 10 bases stayed unmatched. This CDR3 is CASAPGTGQSGANVLTF. Written as DNA, the CDR3 is TGTGCCAGTGCCCCGGGGACAGGCCAATCTGGGGCCAACGTCCTGACTTTC.

The J gene is TRBJ2-7, the V gene TRBV7-8, with no clear D. The V gene lost 7 bases and the J gene lost 0 bases, with 22 bases spanning the gap. CDR1 is SGHVS, CDR2 FQNEAQ, per germline. This CDR3 contains 17 residues. In DNA, the CDR3 is TGTGCCAGCACCTTCTCCGTGCTTCTGGGCTCCTCCTACGAGCAGTACTTC. This encodes CASTFSVLLGSSYEQYF.

This chain joins TRBV25-1 and TRBJ2-3; the D call may be TRBD1 or TRBD2 (5 bases each). The CDR3 covers 13 residues. V lost 6 bases, J lost 6 bases, and 13 bases lay in between. Germline assignment: CDR1 MGHDK and CDR2 SYGVNS. The CDR3 reads CASRLGDEDTQYF. CDR3 coding DNA: TGTGCCAGCAGGCTCGGGGACGAGGATACGCAGTATTTT.